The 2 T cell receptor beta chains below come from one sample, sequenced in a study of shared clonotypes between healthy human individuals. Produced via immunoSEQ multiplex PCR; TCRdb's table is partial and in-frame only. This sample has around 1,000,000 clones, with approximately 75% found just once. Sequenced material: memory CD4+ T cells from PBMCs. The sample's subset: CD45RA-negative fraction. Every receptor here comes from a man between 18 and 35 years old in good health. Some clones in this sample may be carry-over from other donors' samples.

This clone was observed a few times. The chain's CDR3 is CASSLAETSSEAFF. As DNA, the CDR3 is TGTGCCAGCAGCTTAGCAGAAACGTCCAGTGAAGCTTTCTTT. The chain has TRBV7-8 and TRBJ1-1; D unresolved. CDR1 is SGHVS and CDR2 is FQNEAQ in the germline V gene. The V end was cut by 0 bases, the J end by 7 bases, with 12 bases between. This CDR3 region has 14 residues.

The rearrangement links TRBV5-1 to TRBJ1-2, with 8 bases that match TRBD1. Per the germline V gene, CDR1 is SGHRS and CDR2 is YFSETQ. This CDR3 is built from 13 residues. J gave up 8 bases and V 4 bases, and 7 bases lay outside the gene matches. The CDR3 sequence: CASSKDRVGGYTF. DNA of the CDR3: TGCGCCAGCAGCAAGGACAGGGTCGGGGGCTACACCTTC.